This T cell receptor beta chain was recorded in a study of OX40 agonist ivuxolimab in advanced cancers. This table comes from immunoSEQ multiplex PCR, and its TCRdb copy is limited to in-frame clones, with some not included. The sample gives around 130,000 clones, around 93% of which show up once; 0.15% to 0.19% is in the top ten. In germline, CDR1 is MNHNS, CDR2 SASEGT. The length of the CDR3 is 15 residues. The ends were cut back, 8 bases at V and 0 bases at J, with 14 bases in the middle. About this clone itself: Antigen unknown.

Whole-study results and caveats: Clonal expansion among partial responders at 0.1-3.0 mg/kg ranked near the lowest.

This TCR came from an adult with an advanced solid tumor such as melanoma, head and neck, liver or kidney cancer. Here the sequenced sample was CD4+ or CD8+ T cells sorted from blood, taken in a trial of the OX40 agonist ivuxolimab. The J gene is TRBJ1-5, the V gene TRBV6-1, with D unclear. In nucleotides, the CDR3 is TGTGCCAGCCGTGCGGTTCGTAATAGCAATCAGCCCCAGCATTTT. This sequence encodes CASRAVRNSNQPQHF.